The 17 T cell receptor beta chains reported below all come from one sample, sequenced in a study of T cell clones after liver transplantation. The data were produced by immunoSEQ multiplex PCR, yet TCRdb's version contains in-frame clones alone and is incomplete. Of about 120,000 clones in the sample, 90% were seen once. The input for sequencing was CD4+ T cells from blood, taken 12 months after liver transplant. The receptors were gathered from a human patient who received a liver transplant. The T cells may partly be graft donor cells.

The chain is built from TRBV15 and TRBJ2-1; 7 nucleotides agree with TRBD1. Germline trimming cut 2 bases from V and 5 bases from J; bases unmatched to any gene: 3. The V gene's germline CDR1 is LNHNV and CDR2 YYDKDF (reference sequence). This CDR3 is 14 amino acids long. The CDR3 bases are TGTGCCACCAGCAGACGGGACAGCCACAATGAGCAGTTCTTC. This translates into CATSRRDSHNEQFF.

The rearrangement joins TRBV4-1 to TRBJ2-2; 9 nucleotides line up with TRBD2. CDR1 and CDR2 (germline): MGHRA, YSYEKL. V gave up 4 bases and J gave up 8 bases; unmatched junction bases: 14. The CDR3 has 17 amino acids. CDR3 sequence reads: CASSPQQLAGVGGELFF. The CDR3 DNA reads TGCGCCAGCAGCCCACAACAGTTAGCGGGAGTAGGTGGGGAGCTGTTTTTT.

This CDR3 reads CASTSPGAVGQPQHF. As DNA, the CDR3 is TGTGCCAGCACCTCGCCCGGGGCGGTGGGGCAGCCCCAGCATTTT. The chain links TRBV27 to TRBJ1-5, with a possible D match to TRBD1 (5 bases). This CDR3 comprises 15 residues. Trimming pared 7 bases from V and 7 bases from J, leaving 20 bases between. CDR1 and CDR2 from the germline V gene are MNHEY and SMNVEV (reference sequence).

The chain is built from TRBV29-1 and TRBJ2-1; tentatively, D is TRBD2 (5 bases). The CDR3 totals 15 residues. V gave up 6 bases and J gave up 3 bases, with 18 bases separating them. Per germline, CDR1 SQVTM and CDR2 ANQGSEA. The CDR3 region has the DNA TGCAGCGTGGAGAGACTATCCGACTACTACAATGAGCAGTTCTTC. This gives the protein CSVERLSDYYNEQFF.

The gene calls are TRBV9 and TRBJ1-2; D call uncertain. Trimming shortened V by 0 bases and J by 4 bases, and 7 bases separated the two germline ends. This CDR3 region has 13 residues. Germline values: CDR1 SGDLS, CDR2 YYNGEE. CDR3 sequence (DNA): TGTGCCAGCAGCGTAGGGTTGGGCTATGGCTACACCTTC. Its translation: CASSVGLGYGYTF.

This sequence joins TRBV5-1 and TRBJ2-5; 7 bases map to TRBD1. The trim removed 5 bases at V and 2 bases at J, leaving 12 bases unmatched. Germline assignment: CDR1 SGHRS and CDR2 YFSETQ. This CDR3 has 16 amino acids. The CDR3 region has the DNA TGCGCCAGCAGTTCCGCACTCAGGGGGAGACAAGAGACCCAGTACTTC. This translates into CASSSALRGRQETQYF.

The chain is built from TRBV5-1 and TRBJ2-7; D is ambiguous. The CDR3 spans 14 residues. In germline, CDR1 is SGHRS, CDR2 YFSETQ. Trimming removed 0 bases from V and 5 bases from J, with 12 bases in between. Here the CDR3 DNA reads TGCGCCAGCAGCTTGGGTCTGGGTACCCACGAGCAGTACTTC. Amino acid sequence: CASSLGLGTHEQYF.

The CDR3 nucleotides are TGTGCCACCAGCATCGGGGATAGCAATCAGCCCCAGCATTTT. Amino acids: CATSIGDSNQPQHF. This chain joins TRBV15 and TRBJ1-5; D is unresolved. Trimming stripped 4 bases from V and 0 bases from J, with 7 bases between. The CDR3 length is 14 residues. Germline-derived CDR1 and CDR2 are LNHNV and YYDKDF (reference sequence). The whole variable domain, remainder taken from reference TRBV15 and TRBJ1-5, is DAMVIQNPRYQVTQFGKPVTLSCSQTLNHNVMYWYQQKSSQAPKLLFHYYDKDFNNEADTPDNFQSRRPNTSFCFLDIRSPGLGDTAMYLCATSIGDSNQPQHFGDGTRLSIL.

The rearrangement links TRBV9 to TRBJ2-1, with 9 bases identical to TRBD2. There are 14 residues in the CDR3. The V segment lost 6 bases and the J segment 9 bases; nucleotides outside the gene matches: 10. Germline values: CDR1 SGDLS, CDR2 YYNGEE. Here the CDR3 DNA reads TGTGCCAGCAACCGACTAGCGGCCGAGGGTGAGCAGTTCTTC. It translates to CASNRLAAEGEQFF.

The V gene is TRBV9, the J gene TRBJ2-7, with D tentatively TRBD1 or TRBD2 (5 bases each). This CDR3 is built from 20 residues. Germline values: CDR1 SGDLS, CDR2 YYNGEE. V was shortened by 0 bases and J by 2 bases, with 27 bases between the two germline ends. CDR3 amino acids: CASSVVGERSGDLTTYEQYF. CDR3 nucleotide sequence: TGTGCCAGCAGCGTAGTAGGGGAGAGGTCCGGGGATCTCACGACCTACGAGCAGTACTTC. Drawing the rest from reference TRBV9 and TRBJ2-7, the complete variable domain is DSGVTQTPKHLITATGQRVTLRCSPRSGDLSVYWYQQSLDQGLQFLIQYYNGEERAKGNILERFSAQQFPDLHSELNLSSLELGDSALYFCASSVVGERSGDLTTYEQYFGPGTRLTVT.

The rearrangement joins TRBV6-6 to TRBJ2-1; perhaps TRBD1 as D (5 bases). The germline gives CDR1 MNHNY, CDR2 SVGAGI (reference sequence). V lost 4 bases to trimming and J lost 3 bases, with 13 bases between them. The CDR3 extends over 15 amino acids. CDR3 in DNA: TGTGCCAGCAGTTCCCAGGGCGGTCGCTACAATGAGCAGTTCTTC. This translates into CASSSQGGRYNEQFF.

The chain couples TRBV2 to TRBJ2-1; 15 nucleotides match TRBD2. The CDR3 consists of 16 residues. Trimming cost V 3 bases and J 9 bases; bases outside gene matches: 6. Germline lookup yields CDR1 SNHLY and CDR2 FYNNEI. The chain's CDR3 is CASSDGGLAGGGEQFF. The CDR3 region has the DNA TGTGCCAGCAGTGACGGGGGACTAGCGGGAGGCGGTGAGCAGTTCTTC.

V and J are TRBV11-3 and TRBJ2-7; TRBD2 agrees at 10 bases. This CDR3 is 16 amino acids long. Germline CDR1 SGHNT, CDR2 YENEEA. The trim removed 2 bases at V and 2 bases at J, leaving 6 bases unmatched. CDR3 nucleotide sequence: TGTGCCAGCAGCTTAATTCTAGCGGGAGATCCCTACGAGCAGTACTTC. Protein product: CASSLILAGDPYEQYF.

The J gene is TRBJ1-1, the V gene TRBV6-5; D is uncertain. V lost 5 bases and J 4 bases, leaving 8 bases between the germline ends. CDR1 MNHEY and CDR2 SVGAGI come from the germline V gene. CDR3 size: 12 residues. The CDR3 region is CASSDPGTEAFF. As DNA, the CDR3 is TGTGCCAGCAGTGACCCTGGCACTGAAGCTTTCTTT.

The chain links TRBV28 to TRBJ2-3, with D unresolved. The CDR3 is 14 amino acids. Germline lookup yields CDR1 MDHEN and CDR2 SYDVKM. Trimming pared 5 bases from V and 5 bases from J, leaving 14 bases between. The CDR3 region is CASSPLSILDTQYF. Here the CDR3 DNA reads TGTGCCAGCAGTCCGCTTTCCATTTTAGATACGCAGTATTTT.

The V call is TRBV5-1, the J call TRBJ2-7; TRBD2 aligns across 11 bases. This CDR3 is 15 amino acids long. Trimming removed 2 bases from V and 5 bases from J; junction bases left unmatched: 6. Germline V gene data show CDR1 as SGHRS and CDR2 as YFSETQ. The CDR3 region is CASSFRLAGSDEQYF. The CDR3 DNA reads as TGCGCCAGCAGCTTTAGACTAGCGGGAAGCGACGAGCAGTACTTC.

This clone appeared a few times. The rearrangement uses TRBV5-4 and TRBJ1-2, with D perhaps matching TRBD1 (6 bases). Germline CDR1 reads SGHNT; CDR2 reads YYREEE (reference sequence). V was pared by 4 bases and J by 5 bases, with 18 bases between. The CDR3 is made up of 15 amino acids. The CDR3 DNA is TGTGCCAGCAGCCACCTAAGGGGGGGCGTTTATGGCTACACCTTC. The encoded protein is CASSHLRGGVYGYTF.